This T cell receptor beta chain is from a study of T cell repertoires in cytomegalovirus infection. Looking at the study overall: Recently identified HLA-C-restricted and well-studied HLA-B-restricted CMV epitopes were used. Evidence of both CMV infection and a matching HLA type came from public TCR beta signatures.

TCRdb processed the reads anew with MiXCR; each CDR3 protein has one entry. The sample shows about 20,000 distinct CDR3 sequences, roughly 40% of them seen only once. In the case of this clonotype: Its target is not known. The CDR3 does not close with the conserved phenylalanine or tryptophan, likely indicating a read error. The DNA is left out, because the CDR3 cannot be placed on it with certainty; the CDR3 is given as TCRdb lists it.

The CDR3 extends over 13 residues, inclusive of both ends. Overall study findings and caveats: Dominating the ex vivo response were TCR beta clonotypes that were CMV-specific and HLA-C-restricted.

The receptor's source is a human donor in good health (CMV status not recorded). Some clones in this sample may be carry-over from other donors' samples. The V and J genes are TRBV12-3 or TRBV12-4 and TRBJ1-2. This sample comprised CD8+ T cells from cultured PBMCs, obtained from culture after CMV antigen stimulation. The CDR3 region is CASSLFPIGDPSI.